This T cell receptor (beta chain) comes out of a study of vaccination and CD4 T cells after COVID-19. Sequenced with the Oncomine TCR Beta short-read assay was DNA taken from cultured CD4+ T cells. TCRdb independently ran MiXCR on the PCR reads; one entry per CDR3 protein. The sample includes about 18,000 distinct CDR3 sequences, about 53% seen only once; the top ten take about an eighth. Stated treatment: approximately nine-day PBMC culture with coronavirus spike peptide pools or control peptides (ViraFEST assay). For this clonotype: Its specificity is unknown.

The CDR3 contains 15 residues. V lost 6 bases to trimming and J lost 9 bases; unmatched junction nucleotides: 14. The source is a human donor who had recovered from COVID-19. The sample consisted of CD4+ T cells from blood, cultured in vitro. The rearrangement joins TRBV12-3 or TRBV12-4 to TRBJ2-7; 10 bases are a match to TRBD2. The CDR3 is CASSEAGAGGKVQYF. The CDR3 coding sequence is TGTGCCAGCAGCGAGGCCGGAGCGGGGGGGAAAGTGCAGTACTTC.